This T cell receptor beta chain was identified during a study of vaccination and CD4 T cells after COVID-19. Across the study: A median of around 110 days (range 35 to 161) separated diagnosis from post-COVID sampling.

Sequence data for DNA of cultured CD4+ T cells were generated by the Oncomine TCR Beta short-read assay. TCRdb used MiXCR to reprocess the PCR reads, holding one entry per CDR3 protein. The sample has roughly 4,800 distinct CDR3 sequences; roughly 60% are singletons. The treatment: approximately 9-day PBMC culture with coronavirus spike peptide pools or control peptides (ViraFEST assay). One should note that the unexposed donor's CD4+ T cells were collected before the COVID-19 pandemic (2011-2018). ViraFEST relied on peptide pools to expand antigen-specific T cells; the TCRs were sequenced afterward. Per-well cultures of under 2.5 million PBMCs received about 10 IU/ml IL-2 and 7.5 to 10 ug/ml peptide pools. On this clonotype itself: Its antigen is not identified.

From germline, CDR1 is SGHTA and CDR2 FQGNSA. This CDR3 spans 15 amino acids. Trimming stripped 2 bases from V and 2 bases from J, with 10 bases between. The sample comprised CD4+ T cells from blood, cultured in vitro. The chain links TRBV7-2 to TRBJ1-5, with D perhaps matching TRBD1 (5 bases). The receptor was isolated from a human donor in good health. This CDR3 is CASSLWGGGNQPQHF. CDR3 nucleotides: TGTGCCAGCAGCTTATGGGGGGGAGGCAATCAGCCCCAGCATTTT.